The clone carrying this T cell receptor (beta chain) showed up many times. The antigen is not known. From the 5' RACE reads, TCRdb called clonotypes with MiXCR, one entry per CDR3 protein. The table records 310,000 or so distinct CDR3 sequences, around 7% of them present only once. These data are taken from a study of T cells after yellow fever vaccination. Looking at the study overall: Preparation of the low-cell-number fractions used SMART-Seq v4 Ultra Low Input.

Trimming shortened V by 4 bases and J by 2 bases, and 15 bases separated the two germline ends. This CDR3 is 15 amino acids long. Germline values: CDR1 SGHTA, CDR2 FQGNSA. Study observations and caveats: The CD4 compartment and the CD8 compartment contained a small share of clonotypes in common. Post-booster repertoires contained most primary-vaccination clones again (roughly 96% CD4, over 70% CD8).

This specimen was PBMCs, taken about 41 days after the first yellow fever vaccination. The J gene is TRBJ2-7, the V gene TRBV7-2; possibly TRBD1 or TRBD2 for D (5 bases each). This TCR came from a young man who received the YFV17D yellow fever vaccine. This CDR3 reads CASSSEAGRAYEQYF. The CDR3 DNA is TGTGCCAGCAGCTCAGAGGCGGGCAGGGCCTACGAGCAGTACTTC.